This T cell receptor beta chain emerged from a study of cytomegalovirus exposure and HLA in healthy donors. In the PCR, 60 Vbeta and 13 Jbeta primers were used. Produced via immunoSEQ multiplex PCR; TCRdb's table is partial and in-frame only. The sample has some 120,000 clones, around 75% seen once; the top ten hold 1.6%. The length of the CDR3 is 14 residues. Germline lookup yields CDR1 SQVTM and CDR2 ANQGSEA. Trimming removed 6 bases from V and 6 bases from J, with 18 bases in between. This clone was detected only once. Antigen: not known. Study conclusions and caveats: Highly shared variants forming one cluster were likely a sequencing artifact. Analysis performed later showed TCR beta chains linked to HLA being more clonally expanded than equally common others. With later analysis, a missense DCLRE1C variant became linked to TCR beta V- and J-gene trimming.

The V gene is TRBV29-1, the J gene TRBJ1-5; possible D gene TRBD1, 6 bases. The sample was PBMCs. This TCR was recovered from a woman aged 18-35 years in good health and CMV-seronegative. The CDR3 sequence is CSVSASGVGQPQHF. CDR3 in DNA: TGCAGCGTATCCGCCTCAGGGGTAGGTCAGCCCCAGCATTTT.